The 3 T cell receptor beta chains in this list originate from one sample, sequenced in a study of molecular identifiers for immune sequencing clone quantification. Via MiXCR, TCRdb re-called the PCR reads, giving one row per CDR3 protein. The sample has about 68,000 distinct CDR3 sequences, 18% seen once. Sequencing input: naive CD8+ T cells from blood, with Jurkat cell RNA spiked in. Indicated subset: FACS-sorted CD8+CD4-CCR7+CD45RA+ naive T cells. The receptors were gathered from a human donor in good health. Some libraries in this study had Jurkat cell RNA spiked in.

This clonotype was counted at least ten times. The chain links TRBV29-1 to TRBJ1-2; 8 bases agree with TRBD1. The CDR3 has 12 amino acids. Losses at the gene ends were 4 bases for V and 6 bases for J; bases not matched to a gene: 4. Germline CDR1 reads SQVTM; CDR2 reads ANQGSEA. CDR3 amino acids: CSVVSGGDGYTF. The CDR3 bases are TGCAGCGTTGTGTCAGGGGGCGATGGCTACACCTTC. The entire variable domain, with the rest obtained from reference TRBV29-1 and TRBJ1-2, is as follows: SAVISQKPSRDICQRGTSLTIQCQVDSQVTMMFWYRQQPGQSLTLIATANQGSEATYESGFVIDKFPISRPNLTFSTLTVSNMSPEDSSIYLCSVVSGGDGYTFGSGTRLTVV.

This clonotype occurred many times. CDR3 in DNA: TGTGCCAGCAGCGCATATGTGACTAGCGGGAGTACAGATACGCAGTATTTT. Its translation: CASSAYVTSGSTDTQYF. J is TRBJ2-3 and V is TRBV9; the match to TRBD2 covers 12 bases. The germline V gene encodes CDR1 SGDLS and CDR2 YYNGEE. The CDR3 extends over 17 amino acids. Trimming at V came to 3 bases and at J to 3 bases, leaving 8 bases not matched to a gene. Together with reference TRBV9 and TRBJ2-3, the CDR3 gives the full variable domain: DSGVTQTPKHLITATGQRVTLRCSPRSGDLSVYWYQQSLDQGLQFLIQYYNGEERAKGNILERFSAQQFPDLHSELNLSSLELGDSALYFCASSAYVTSGSTDTQYFGPGTRLTVL.

Note on this clonotype: This may stem from a read error, because a much larger clone lies one nucleotide away. This chain connects TRBV30 to TRBJ2-7; the match to TRBD2 covers 9 bases. Per germline, CDR1 GTSNPN and CDR2 SVGIG (reference sequence). The CDR3 spans 14 residues. The CDR3 protein is CAWSSLAGFYGQYF. The CDR3 bases are TGTGCCTGGAGTTCGCTAGCGGGGTTCTACGGGCAGTACTTC.